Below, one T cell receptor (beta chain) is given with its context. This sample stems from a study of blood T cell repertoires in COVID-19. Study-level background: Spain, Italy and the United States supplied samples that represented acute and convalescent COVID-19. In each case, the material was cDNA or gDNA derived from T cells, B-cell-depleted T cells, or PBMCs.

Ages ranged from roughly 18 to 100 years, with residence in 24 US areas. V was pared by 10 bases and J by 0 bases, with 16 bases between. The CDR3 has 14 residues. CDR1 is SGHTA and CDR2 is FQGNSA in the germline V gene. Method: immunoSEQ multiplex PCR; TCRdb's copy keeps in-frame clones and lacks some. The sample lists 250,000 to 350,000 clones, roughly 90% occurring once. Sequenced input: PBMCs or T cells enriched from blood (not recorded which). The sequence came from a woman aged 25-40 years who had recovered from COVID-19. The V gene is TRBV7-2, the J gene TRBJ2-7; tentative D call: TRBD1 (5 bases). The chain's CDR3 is CATGRDSYSYEQYF. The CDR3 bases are TGTGCCACCGGGCGAGACAGTTACTCCTACGAGCAGTACTTC.